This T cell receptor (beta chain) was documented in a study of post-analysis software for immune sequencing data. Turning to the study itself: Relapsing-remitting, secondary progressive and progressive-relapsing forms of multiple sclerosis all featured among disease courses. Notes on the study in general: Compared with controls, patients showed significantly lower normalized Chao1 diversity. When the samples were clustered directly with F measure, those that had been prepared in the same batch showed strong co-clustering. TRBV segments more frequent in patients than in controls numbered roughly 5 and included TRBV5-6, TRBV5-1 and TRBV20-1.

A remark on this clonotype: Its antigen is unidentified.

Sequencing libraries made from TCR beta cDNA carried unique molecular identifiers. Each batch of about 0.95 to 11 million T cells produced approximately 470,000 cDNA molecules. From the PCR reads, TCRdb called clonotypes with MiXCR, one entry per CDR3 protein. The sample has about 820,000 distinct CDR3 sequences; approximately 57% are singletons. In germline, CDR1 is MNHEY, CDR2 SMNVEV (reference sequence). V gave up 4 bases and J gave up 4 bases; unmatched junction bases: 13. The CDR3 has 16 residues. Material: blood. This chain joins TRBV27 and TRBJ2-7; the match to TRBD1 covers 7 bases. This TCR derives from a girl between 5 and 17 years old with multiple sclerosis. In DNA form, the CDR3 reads TGTGCCAGCAGTTCCCGAAGGGACAGTGGGGGATACGAGCAGTACTTC. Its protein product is CASSSRRDSGGYEQYF.